One and the same sample provided the 26 T cell receptor beta chains below, sequenced in a study of CD8 T cells in ankylosing spondylitis. TCRdb reprocessed the 5' RACE reads with MiXCR, giving one entry per CDR3 protein. This sample carries fewer than 400,000 distinct CDR3 sequences, over 12% of them seen once, and the ten largest clones take around 0.99%. Sequencing used blood, either unsorted or a sorted T cell fraction (not recorded which). These receptors all stem from a male donor with ankylosing spondylitis or in good health (not recorded which).

This clonotype was observed a handful of times. The gene calls are TRBV4-1 and TRBJ1-1; 7 nucleotides agree with TRBD1. CDR1 is MGHRA, CDR2 YSYEKL, per germline. Trimming removed 8 bases from V and 11 bases from J; junction bases left unmatched: 20. The CDR3 is 15 residues long. CDR3: CASRPTGINDHSAFF. For the CDR3, the DNA is TGCGCCAGCCGGCCGACAGGGATCAACGACCATTCGGCTTTCTTT.

This clonotype was seen only a few times. V gene TRBV20-1 combines with J gene TRBJ2-5; D is undetermined. Germline CDR1 and CDR2: DFQATT and SNEGSKA (reference sequence). Trimming removed 3 bases at V and 4 bases at J, with 9 bases between. The CDR3 loop spans 12 amino acids. The CDR3 DNA follows: TGCAGTGCTAGCATACGTGGAGAGACCCAGTACTTC. This gives the protein CSASIRGETQYF.

In its sample, this clonotype was seen many times. The chain uses TRBV5-1 and TRBJ2-1; TRBD2 matches at 7 bases. The ends lost 0 bases at V and 5 bases at J; junction bases unmatched: 5. In germline, CDR1 is SGHRS, CDR2 YFSETQ. The CDR3 has 15 residues. DNA of the CDR3: TGCGCCAGCAGCTTGGCCCTAGCGGCTAACAATGAGCAGTTCTTC. Amino acids: CASSLALAANNEQFF.

This clonotype was seen only a few times. The V and J genes are TRBV5-1 and TRBJ2-5; perhaps TRBD1 as D (5 bases). CDR1 SGHRS and CDR2 YFSETQ come from the germline V gene. The CDR3 extends over 13 amino acids. V was pared by 6 bases and J by 4 bases, with 13 bases between. CDR3: CASTPQGIETQYF. DNA for the CDR3: TGCGCCAGCACACCTCAGGGAATAGAGACCCAGTACTTC.

This clonotype was observed many times. This rearrangement joins TRBV29-1 to TRBJ1-4; 7 bases are shared with TRBD1. The ends lost 4 bases at V and 10 bases at J; junction bases unmatched: 3. Germline loops: CDR1 SQVTM, CDR2 ANQGSEA. There are 11 residues in the CDR3. The CDR3 loop reads CSVGQGRKLFF. In DNA, the CDR3 is TGCAGCGTTGGACAGGGTCGAAAACTGTTTTTT.

This clonotype was seen more than once but under ten times. V usage is TRBV18 and J usage is TRBJ2-1; D might be TRBD1 (6 bases). The V end lost 3 bases, the J end lost 10 bases, and 10 bases lay between the germline ends. The CDR3 is 12 residues long. Germline assignment: CDR1 KGHSH and CDR2 LQKENI. The CDR3 nucleotides are TGTGCCAGCTCACCCCAGGGACAAGAGCAGTTCTTC. Encoded protein: CASSPQGQEQFF.

This clonotype was recorded at least ten times. The J gene is TRBJ2-4, the V gene TRBV29-1, with D possibly being TRBD2 (6 bases). The CDR3 spans 13 residues. V lost 6 bases and J 6 bases, leaving 15 bases between the germline ends. Germline CDR1 SQVTM, CDR2 ANQGSEA. The CDR3: CSVGLTGGNIQYF. CDR3 bases: TGCAGCGTGGGACTGACCGGGGGAAACATTCAGTACTTC.

The table lists this clonotype with a few counts. This chain links TRBV5-1 with TRBJ2-2, with TRBD1 matching 9 bases. The CDR3 sequence is 15 residues long. V lost 3 bases and J lost 1; bases outside the gene matches: 1. Germline V gene sequence: CDR1 SGHRS, CDR2 YFSETQ. Here the CDR3 DNA reads TGCGCCAGCAGCTGGGACAGGGTGAACACCGGGGAGCTGTTTTTT. Translating gives CASSWDRVNTGELFF.

The gene calls are TRBV9 and TRBJ2-7; 8 positions match TRBD1. With V trimmed by 2 bases and J by 6 bases, 13 bases remained unmatched. The V gene's germline CDR1 is SGDLS and CDR2 YYNGEE. The CDR3 has 16 residues. The CDR3 protein is CASSVGSGQVNSEQYF. In DNA form, the CDR3 reads TGTGCCAGCAGCGTCGGCTCGGGACAGGTTAACAGCGAGCAGTACTTC.

In this sample, this clonotype turned up a few times. The V call is TRBV5-6, the J call TRBJ2-3, with D perhaps matching TRBD1 (6 bases). Trimming cost V 5 bases and J 0 bases, with 16 bases left between them. The CDR3 has 16 residues. Germline V gives CDR1 SGHDT, CDR2 YYEEEE. In DNA form, the CDR3 reads TGTGCCAGCAGTCGGCCGGCAGGGGTGAGCACAGATACGCAGTATTTT. Encoded protein: CASSRPAGVSTDTQYF.

This clonotype was found a few times. The chain employs TRBV12-3 or TRBV12-4 and TRBJ2-7; D ambiguous. The CDR3 is 13 residues long. V lost 3 bases and J lost 3, with 9 bases in between. The CDR3 bases are TGTGCCAGCAGTTTCGGACGGCGCTACGAGCAGTACTTC. Translating gives CASSFGRRYEQYF.

V is TRBV3-1 and J is TRBJ2-4, with D possibly called TRBD1 or TRBD2 (5 bases each). Per germline, CDR1 LGHDT and CDR2 YNNKEL (reference sequence). The CDR3 is 14 residues long. Trimming left V 4 bases short and J 1 base short, with 8 bases between. The CDR3 sequence: CASSRRDAKNIQYF. The DNA of the CDR3 is TGTGCCAGCAGCCGCCGGGACGCCAAAAACATTCAGTACTTC.

V gene TRBV19 combines with J gene TRBJ2-3, with TRBD1 identical over 8 bases. This CDR3 spans 15 amino acids. V dropped 5 bases and J dropped 0; count of bases not matched to a gene: 4. CDR1 and CDR2 from the germline V gene are LNHDA and SQIVND (reference sequence). The CDR3 bases are TGTGCCAGTAGTGCCGACAGGGGTAGCACAGATACGCAGTATTTT. Its translation: CASSADRGSTDTQYF. Filled out from reference TRBV19 and TRBJ2-3, the complete variable domain reads DGGITQSPKYLFRKEGQNVTLSCEQNLNHDAMYWYRQDPGQGLRLIYYSQIVNDFQKGDIAEGYSVSREKKESFPLTVTSAQKNPTAFYLCASSADRGSTDTQYFGPGTRLTVL.

The V gene is TRBV7-2, the J gene TRBJ2-7; D may be TRBD2 (6 bases). The CDR3 has 13 amino acids. From germline, CDR1 is SGHTA and CDR2 FQGNSA. V was shortened by 6 bases and J by 7 bases, with 16 bases between the two germline ends. CDR3 residues: CASRGGRSGEQYF. The CDR3 region has the DNA TGTGCCAGCAGAGGAGGGAGGAGTGGAGAGCAGTACTTC.

This clonotype has a count of ten or more. The chain has TRBV12-3 or TRBV12-4 and TRBJ1-4; D gene ambiguous. The CDR3 spans 15 residues. The ends were cut back, 6 bases at V and 0 bases at J, with 11 bases in the middle. The CDR3 DNA is TGTGCCAGCAGCCCCCTCGGGCCAACTAATGAAAAACTGTTTTTT. Protein sequence: CASSPLGPTNEKLFF.

This clonotype was counted only a few times. The rearrangement uses TRBV3-1 and TRBJ2-5, with D uncertain. The CDR3 loop spans 13 amino acids. The V gene lost 4 bases and the J gene lost 3 bases, with 9 bases spanning the gap. CDR1 and CDR2 (germline): LGHDT, YNNKEL (reference sequence). For the CDR3, the DNA is TGTGCCAGCAGCCGCTCAGGAAAAGAGACCCAGTACTTC. This gives the protein CASSRSGKETQYF.

The rearrangement links TRBV7-9 to TRBJ2-7; the D gene is possibly TRBD2 (6 bases). V shed 3 bases and J shed 4 bases, with 13 bases lying between them. Germline values: CDR1 SEHNR, CDR2 FQNEAQ (reference sequence). This CDR3 is built from 14 residues. CDR3 DNA: TGTGCCAGCAGCTTCAACGGGGGAGTTTACGAGCAGTACTTC. Translation gives CASSFNGGVYEQYF.

The chain uses TRBV5-1 and TRBJ2-3; D possibly corresponds to TRBD2 (6 bases). Germline V gives CDR1 SGHRS, CDR2 YFSETQ. V lost 5 bases, J lost 5 bases, and 9 bases lay in between. This CDR3 region has 12 residues. CDR3 sequence (DNA): TGCGCCAGCAGGCCGGGGGAAGATACGCAGTATTTT. Amino acids: CASRPGEDTQYF. Using reference TRBV5-1 and TRBJ2-3 for the parts outside the CDR3, the full variable domain is KAGVTQTPRYLIKTRGQQVTLSCSPISGHRSVSWYQQTPGQGLQFLFEYFSETQRNKGNFPGRFSGRQFSNSRSEMNVSTLELGDSALYLCASRPGEDTQYFGPGTRLTVL.

This chain links TRBV12-3 or TRBV12-4 with TRBJ1-2; 9 nucleotides line up with TRBD1. The CDR3 contains 13 residues. Unmatched junction bases numbered 7, after V lost 9 bases and J lost 5 bases. CDR3 bases: TGTGCCAGTACAGGGGGCTTGGGTTATGGCTACACCTTC. This translates into CASTGGLGYGYTF.

This clonotype was seen more than once but under ten times. The chain employs TRBV29-1 and TRBJ2-3, with 11 nucleotides matching TRBD2. The J segment lost 7 bases and the V segment lost 6 bases, leaving 9 bases of the junction unmatched. The CDR3 extends over 14 amino acids. In germline, CDR1 is SQVTM, CDR2 ANQGSEA. The CDR3 nucleotides read TGCAGCGTGGGCCTAGCGGGGGGAGCCAATACGCAGTATTTT. Translation: CSVGLAGGANTQYF.

In this sample, this clonotype turned up a few times. The rearrangement links TRBV6-1 to TRBJ2-1; D is ambiguous. Germline V gene lookup returns CDR1 MNHNS and CDR2 SASEGT. V was cut by 6 bases and J by 4 bases, with 16 bases left in between. This CDR3 has 15 amino acids. The CDR3 nucleotides are TGTGCCAGCAGAGGAAGCGTAAGGTTATACAATGAGCAGTTCTTC. This translates into CASRGSVRLYNEQFF.

The chain joins TRBV12-3 or TRBV12-4 to TRBJ1-1; weak D call: TRBD1 (5 bases). The V and J ends lost 3 bases and 6 bases respectively, with 11 bases between them. The CDR3 covers 13 residues. CDR3 loop: CASSLGTGAEAFF. The CDR3 DNA sequence: TGTGCCAGCAGTTTGGGCACAGGTGCTGAAGCTTTCTTT.

This clonotype occurred a few times. The genes are TRBV20-1 and TRBJ2-1, with TRBD2 matching over 11 bases. V dropped 2 bases and J dropped 0; count of bases not matched to a gene: 3. The CDR3 length is 16 residues. Germline CDR1 reads DFQATT; CDR2 reads SNEGSKA (reference sequence). The CDR3 loop reads CSARPSGGNSYNEQFF. Written as DNA, the CDR3 is TGCAGTGCTAGACCTAGCGGGGGGAACTCCTACAATGAGCAGTTCTTC.

V gene TRBV12-3 or TRBV12-4 combines with J gene TRBJ2-7; D is possibly TRBD2 (6 bases). The length of the CDR3 is 16 residues. V lost 0 bases to trimming and J lost 0 bases, with 12 bases between them. As DNA, the CDR3 is TGTGCCAGCAGTTTAGCCTCGGGGACTCTCTCCTACGAGCAGTACTTC. Protein product: CASSLASGTLSYEQYF.

This clonotype was seen more than once but under ten times. This chain uses TRBV12-3 or TRBV12-4 with TRBJ2-1; D is unclear. The CDR3 is 12 residues long. V lost 6 bases and J 9 bases, leaving 12 bases between the germline ends. The CDR3 DNA follows: TGTGCCAGCAGGCGACCGGGCTCTGAGCAGTTCTTC. Encoded protein: CASRRPGSEQFF.

This clonotype has just a few counts. This chain uses TRBV12-3 or TRBV12-4 with TRBJ2-2; no definite D call. This CDR3 has 12 residues. V gave up 6 bases and J gave up 5 bases, with 7 bases separating them. As DNA, the CDR3 is TGTGCCAGCAGGACTGGGACCGGGGAGCTGTTTTTT. Translated: CASRTGTGELFF.